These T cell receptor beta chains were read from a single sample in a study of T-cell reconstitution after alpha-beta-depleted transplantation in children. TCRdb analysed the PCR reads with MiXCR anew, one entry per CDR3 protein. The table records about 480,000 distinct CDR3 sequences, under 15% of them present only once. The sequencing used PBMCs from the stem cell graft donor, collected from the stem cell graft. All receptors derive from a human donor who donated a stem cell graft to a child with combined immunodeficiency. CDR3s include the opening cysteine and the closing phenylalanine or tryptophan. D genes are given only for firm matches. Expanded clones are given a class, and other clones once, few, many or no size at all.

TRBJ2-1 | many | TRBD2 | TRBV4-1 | CASSQDRGTSGGPQTYNEQFF | TGCGCCAGCAGCCAAGATCGGGGAACTAGCGGGGGACCACAGACATACAATGAGCAGTTCTTC
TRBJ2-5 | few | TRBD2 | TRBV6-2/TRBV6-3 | CASSPGTTFRETQYF | TGTGCCAGCAGCCCCGGGACTACCTTTCGAGAGACCCAGTACTTC
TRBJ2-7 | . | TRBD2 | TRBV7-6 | CASSLSAGESYEQYF | TGTGCCAGCAGCTTATCAGCGGGAGAAAGCTACGAGCAGTACTTC
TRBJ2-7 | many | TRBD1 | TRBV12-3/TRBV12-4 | CASSFSGQGSEQYF | TGTGCCAGCAGTTTTTCGGGACAGGGGAGCGAGCAGTACTTC
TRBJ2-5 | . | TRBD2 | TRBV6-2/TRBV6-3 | CASSEGLAGGRETQYF | TGTGCCAGCAGTGAGGGACTAGCGGGAGGTCGGGAGACCCAGTACTTC
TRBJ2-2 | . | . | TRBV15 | CATSRDRSGGSTGELFF | TGTGCCACCAGCAGAGATCGATCCGGGGGAAGCACCGGGGAGCTGTTTTTT
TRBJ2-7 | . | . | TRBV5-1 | CASPRKGRTRACEQYF | TGCGCCAGCCCCAGGAAAGGTCGGACCCGGGCTTGTGAGCAGTACTTC
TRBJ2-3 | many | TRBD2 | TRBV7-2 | CASSFSGGAPDTQYF | TGTGCCAGCAGCTTCAGCGGGGGGGCTCCAGATACGCAGTATTTT
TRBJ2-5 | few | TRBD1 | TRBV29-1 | CSVEVQGAPETQYF | TGCAGCGTTGAAGTACAGGGGGCCCCAGAGACCCAGTACTTC
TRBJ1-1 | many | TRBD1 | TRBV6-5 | CASSLDREGFPEAFF | TGTGCCAGCAGTTTGGACAGGGAAGGTTTTCCTGAAGCTTTCTTT
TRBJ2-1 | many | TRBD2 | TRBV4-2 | CASSPGTSGPNEQFF | TGTGCCAGCAGCCCCGGCACTAGCGGACCCAATGAGCAGTTCTTC
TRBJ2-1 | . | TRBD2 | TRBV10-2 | CASSETGLAVYNEQFF | TGCGCCAGCAGTGAAACGGGACTAGCAGTCTACAATGAGCAGTTCTTC
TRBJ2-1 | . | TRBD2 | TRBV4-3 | CASSRREGSDEQFF | TGCGCCAGCAGCCGGCGGGAGGGTTCGGATGAGCAGTTCTTC
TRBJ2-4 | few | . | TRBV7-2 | CASSSGHWEGIQYF | TGTGCCAGCAGCTCGGGACACTGGGAGGGCATTCAGTACTTC
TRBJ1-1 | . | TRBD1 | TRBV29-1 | CSVGDRQYVNTEAFF | TGCAGCGTTGGGGACAGGCAGTACGTGAACACTGAAGCTTTCTTT
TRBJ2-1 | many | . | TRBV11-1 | CASSLGYRAQSSYNEQFF | TGTGCCAGCAGCTTAGGGTACAGGGCTCAGAGCTCCTACAATGAGCAGTTCTTC
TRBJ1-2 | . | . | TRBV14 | CASSQGTADRGYGYTF | TGTGCCAGCAGCCAAGGGACAGCCGATAGAGGCTATGGCTACACCTTC
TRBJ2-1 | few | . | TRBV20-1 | CSAPKGQGEQFF | TGCAGTGCGCCGAAGGGGCAGGGGGAGCAGTTCTTC
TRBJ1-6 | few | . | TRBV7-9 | CASSLISSDNSPLHF | TGTGCCAGCAGCTTAATTAGCAGTGATAATTCACCCCTCCACTTT
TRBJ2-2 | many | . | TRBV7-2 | CASSFSENGELFF | TGTGCCAGCAGCTTCTCGGAAAACGGGGAGCTGTTTTTT
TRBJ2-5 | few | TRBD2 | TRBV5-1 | CASSPRLAGRETQYF | TGCGCCAGCAGCCCCCGTTTAGCGGGGCGAGAGACCCAGTACTTC
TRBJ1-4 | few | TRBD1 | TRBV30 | CAWSKGTGREKLFF | TGTGCCTGGAGTAAAGGGACAGGGCGTGAAAAACTGTTTTTT
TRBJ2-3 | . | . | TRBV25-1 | CASSELGSADTQYF | TGTGCCAGCAGTGAATTGGGCAGCGCAGATACGCAGTATTTT
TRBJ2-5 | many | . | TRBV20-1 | CSADLMGETQYF | TGCAGTGCCGACTTGATGGGAGAGACCCAGTACTTC
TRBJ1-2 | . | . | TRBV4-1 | CASSQVGGNGYTF | TGCGCCAGCAGCCAAGTTGGGGGGAATGGCTACACCTTC
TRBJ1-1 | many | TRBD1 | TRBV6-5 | CASSYVDRGEAFF | TGTGCCAGCAGTTACGTCGACAGGGGTGAAGCTTTCTTT
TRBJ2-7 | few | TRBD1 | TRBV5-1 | CASSLTGAPRGLYF | TGCGCCAGCAGCTTGACCGGGGCTCCCAGGGGGCTGTACTTC
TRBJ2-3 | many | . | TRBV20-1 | CSARDRASLPTDTQYF | TGCAGTGCTAGAGATCGTGCGAGTCTACCCACAGATACGCAGTATTTT
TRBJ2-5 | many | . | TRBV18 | CASSPGHGGQETQYF | TGTGCCAGCTCTCCAGGTCACGGGGGCCAAGAGACCCAGTACTTC
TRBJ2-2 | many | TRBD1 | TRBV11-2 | CASSQGVTGELFF | TGTGCCAGCAGCCAGGGGGTCACCGGGGAGCTGTTTTTT
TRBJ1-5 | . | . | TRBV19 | CASSILTEGNQPQHF | TGTGCCAGTAGTATATTGACCGAGGGCAATCAGCCCCAGCATTTT
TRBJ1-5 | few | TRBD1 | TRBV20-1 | CSAHRTGSRVGQPQHF | TGCAGTGCTCATCGGACAGGGTCAAGGGTTGGTCAGCCCCAGCATTTT
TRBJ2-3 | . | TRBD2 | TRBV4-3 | CASSHKLAGDTDTQYF | TGCGCCAGCAGCCACAAACTAGCGGGAGACACAGATACGCAGTATTTT
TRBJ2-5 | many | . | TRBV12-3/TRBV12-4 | CASSWAGGAETQYF | TGTGCCAGCAGTTGGGCAGGGGGGGCGGAGACCCAGTACTTC
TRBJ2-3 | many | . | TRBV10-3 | CAINGGYTDTQYF | TGTGCCATCAATGGCGGATACACAGATACGCAGTATTTT
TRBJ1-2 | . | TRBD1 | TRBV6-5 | CASRLDRATFYGYTF | TGTGCCAGCAGATTAGACAGGGCGACGTTCTATGGCTACACCTTC
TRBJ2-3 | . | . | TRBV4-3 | CASSQDYTGATDTQYF | TGCGCCAGCAGCCAAGATTATACCGGGGCCACAGATACGCAGTATTTT
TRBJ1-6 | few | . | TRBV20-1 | CSAPIRANSPLHF | TGCAGTGCTCCAATCAGGGCAAATTCACCCCTCCACTTT
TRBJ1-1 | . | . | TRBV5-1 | CASSSSQNTEAFF | TGCGCCAGCAGCTCTTCCCAGAACACTGAAGCTTTCTTT
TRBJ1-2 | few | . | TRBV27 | CASSLGAGYGYTF | TGTGCCAGCAGTTTAGGGGCAGGCTATGGCTACACCTTC
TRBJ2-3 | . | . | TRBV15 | CATSIPGGPTDTQYF | TGTGCCACCAGCATTCCAGGGGGGCCCACAGATACGCAGTATTTT
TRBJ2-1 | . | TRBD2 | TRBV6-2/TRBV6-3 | CASSYPGLAGLSSYNEQFF | TGTGCCAGCAGTTACCCGGGACTAGCGGGGCTGAGCTCCTACAATGAGCAGTTCTTC